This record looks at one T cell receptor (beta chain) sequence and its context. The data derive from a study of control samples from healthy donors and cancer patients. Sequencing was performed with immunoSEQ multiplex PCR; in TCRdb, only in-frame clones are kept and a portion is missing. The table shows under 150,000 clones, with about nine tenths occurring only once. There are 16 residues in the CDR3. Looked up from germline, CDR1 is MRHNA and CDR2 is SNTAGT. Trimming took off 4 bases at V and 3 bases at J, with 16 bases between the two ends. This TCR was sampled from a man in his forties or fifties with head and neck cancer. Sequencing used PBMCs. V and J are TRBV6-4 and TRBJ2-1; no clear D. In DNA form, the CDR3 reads TGTGCCAGCAGTGCCGAAAGTTCTCTAGACTACAATGAGCAGTTCTTC. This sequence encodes CASSAESSLDYNEQFF.